Shown below are 23 T cell receptor beta chains from a single sample sequenced in a study of T cells in women clearing cervical HPV infection. The method was immunoSEQ multiplex PCR; TCRdb's version includes in-frame clones alone and lacks a portion of them. This sample contains about 44,000 clones. Sequenced material: blood buffy coat. Receptor source: a woman aged 18-69 years with a cervical HPV16 infection that either progressed to CIN3+ or cleared (not recorded which).

For this clone: The CDR3 end lies 3 residues beyond the end of the read and is filled in from the germline J gene. The chain carries TRBV5-1 and TRBJ2-7, with TRBD1 matching over 7 bases. The V segment lost 4 bases and the J segment 3 bases; nucleotides outside the gene matches: 7. Per the germline V gene, CDR1 is SGHRS and CDR2 is YFSETQ. The CDR3 is 14 residues long. The CDR3 spells CASSRSGQNYEQYF. The CDR3 DNA, read in part, is TGCGCCAGCAGCCGGTCGGGACAGAACTACGAG.

Concerning this clone: The sequence runs out 3 residues before the end of the CDR3; the remainder is reconstructed from the germline J gene. This chain uses TRBV5-1 with TRBJ2-7; TRBD2 matches 10 bases. J was trimmed by 4 bases and V by 4 bases; bases with no gene match: 5. Germline values: CDR1 SGHRS, CDR2 YFSETQ. This CDR3 comprises 14 residues. This CDR3 is CASSITSGDYEQYF. The sequenced CDR3 bases are TGCGCCAGCAGCATTACTAGCGGGGATTACGAG. Based on the CDR3 plus reference TRBV5-1 and TRBJ2-7, the full variable domain is KAGVTQTPRYLIKTRGQQVTLSCSPISGHRSVSWYQQTPGQGLQFLFEYFSETQRNKGNFPGRFSGRQFSNSRSEMNVSTLELGDSALYLCASSITSGDYEQYFGPGTRLTVT.

Worth noting for this clone: Read coverage stops 3 residues before the CDR3 terminus; the germline J gene supplies the remainder. V and J are TRBV20-1 and TRBJ2-3; 7 positions match TRBD1. In germline, CDR1 is DFQATT, CDR2 SNEGSKA (reference sequence). The CDR3 loop spans 15 amino acids. After removal of 6 bases from V and 8 bases from J, the junction contained 17 bases not matched to a gene. CDR3 DNA (partial): TGCAGTGCCGAACCCGGGACAGTGATTCTCTTTACG. Protein: CSAEPGTVILFT. The full CDR3 sequence reads CSAEPGTVILFTQYF.

Note on this clone: Read coverage stops 3 residues before the CDR3 terminus; the germline J gene supplies the remainder. The genes are TRBV5-4 and TRBJ2-3; D remains unclear. This CDR3 has 13 residues. Germline V lookup: CDR1 SGHNT, CDR2 YYREEE (reference sequence). V was shortened by 6 bases and J by 4 bases, with 12 bases between the two germline ends. The DNA read from the CDR3 is TGTGCCAGCACCCTTCCCCCCGCAGATACG. Protein: CASTLPPADT. The whole CDR3 protein is CASTLPPADTQYF.

Worth noting for this clone: Coverage ceases 3 residues before the CDR3 finishes, and the germline J gene fills in the end. The chain recombines TRBV7-3 with TRBJ1-2; D is perhaps TRBD1 (5 bases). The germline gives CDR1 SGHTA, CDR2 FQGTGA. There are 18 residues in the CDR3. The CDR3 sequence is CASSPTDTGRGRNNDYTF. CDR3 bases read: TGTGCCAGCAGCCCAACAGACACGGGGCGGGGAAGGAACAATGAC.

About this clone: The read finishes 3 residues shy of the CDR3 end, and the germline J gene is used to complete it. The chain joins TRBV6-1 to TRBJ2-5; D is perhaps TRBD2 (7 bases). This CDR3 contains 15 residues. V gave up 0 bases and J gave up 5 bases, with 13 bases separating them. Germline V CDR1 and CDR2: MNHNS, SASEGT. CDR3 protein: CASSEAGGLSETQYF. The sequenced part of the CDR3 DNA is TGTGCCAGCAGTGAAGCGGGGGGGCTAAGCGAGACC.

The CDR3 loop is CASSLGGAGNYGYTF. The DNA read from the CDR3 is TGTGCCAGCAGCTTGGGGGGTGCAGGGAACTATGGC. The V call is TRBV7-2, the J call TRBJ1-2; a possible D gene is TRBD1 (5 bases). The sequenced fragment ends 3 residues before the CDR3 boundary, so the rest is inferred from the germline J gene. This CDR3 region has 15 residues. V was clipped by 3 bases and J by 2 bases, with 13 bases between them. Per the germline V gene, CDR1 is SGHTA and CDR2 is FQGNSA.

Note on this clone: The CDR3 end is not reached by the read, which stops 3 residues before it; the germline J gene fills it in. This chain uses TRBV19 with TRBJ2-1; TRBD1 might be the D (6 bases). Trimming cost V 7 bases and J 8 bases, with 15 bases left between them. This CDR3 is 13 amino acids long. CDR1 and CDR2 from the germline V gene are LNHDA and SQIVND (reference sequence). The CDR3 bases that were read are TGTGCCAGTACCCGAGACAGGTACGATGAG. Translated: CASTRDRYDE. From start to end, the CDR3 is CASTRDRYDEQFF.

On this clone itself: The CDR3 end is not reached by the read, which stops 3 residues before it; the germline J gene fills it in. This chain connects TRBV5-1 to TRBJ1-1, with D maybe TRBD1 (5 bases). CDR3 length: 14 residues. The V gene's germline CDR1 is SGHRS and CDR2 YFSETQ. Trimming pared 6 bases from V and 3 bases from J, leaving 15 bases between. The CDR3 sequence: CASNGGGLDTEAFF. Partial CDR3 DNA: TGCGCCAGCAACGGGGGAGGTTTGGACACTGAA.

On this clone: With the read ending 3 residues before the CDR3 end, the germline J gene is used to fill in that end. The chain joins TRBV11-3 to TRBJ2-1; 11 nucleotides line up with TRBD2. The CDR3 is 15 residues long. Germline V gene data show CDR1 as SGHNT and CDR2 as YENEEA. With V trimmed by 6 bases and J by 3 bases, 4 bases remained unmatched. CDR3 sequence reads: CASSSLAGGYNEQFF. CDR3 DNA (partial): TGTGCCAGCAGTTCTCTAGCGGGAGGCTACAATGAG.

Comments on this clone: Read coverage stops 3 residues before the CDR3 terminus; the germline J gene supplies the remainder. The chain recombines TRBV20-1 with TRBJ2-3; TRBD2 agrees at 8 bases. Per the germline V gene, CDR1 is DFQATT and CDR2 is SNEGSKA (reference sequence). The CDR3 has 13 amino acids. With 4 bases clipped from V and 2 bases from J, the junction kept 2 bases outside the gene matches. The CDR3 protein is CSAKRGNTDTQYF. Incomplete CDR3 DNA: TGCAGTGCTAAGCGGGGGAACACAGATACG.

CDR3 in amino acids: CASSLASGGQETQYF. The CDR3 bases that were read are TGTGCCAGCAGTTTGGCTAGCGGGGGGCAAGAGACC. The chain employs TRBV12-3 or TRBV12-4 and TRBJ2-5; 11 nucleotides align to TRBD2. The read ends 3 residues before the CDR3 terminus; that terminus is restored from the germline J gene. V lost 3 bases to trimming and J lost 2 bases; unmatched junction nucleotides: 2. The CDR3 length is 15 residues.

A word on this clone: The read terminates 3 residues before the CDR3 end, so the remaining end is supplied by the germline J gene. The chain has TRBV5-1 and TRBJ2-1; unclear D gene. This CDR3 has 14 residues. CDR1 is SGHRS, CDR2 YFSETQ, per germline. The V gene lost 2 bases and the J gene lost 7 bases, with 13 bases spanning the gap. This CDR3 reads CASSLLTPHNEQFF. The CDR3 DNA, read in part, is TGCGCCAGCAGCTTACTAACACCTCATAATGAG.

Regarding this clone: With the read ending 3 residues before the CDR3 end, the germline J gene is used to fill in that end. The chain has TRBV19 and TRBJ1-1; the D gene is possibly TRBD1 (6 bases). Trimming pared 4 bases from V and 6 bases from J, leaving 15 bases between. The germline gives CDR1 LNHDA, CDR2 SQIVND (reference sequence). CDR3 length equals 14 residues. The part of the CDR3 DNA that was read is TGTGCCAGTAGTAGGATCTTACAGGGCGCTGAA. It encodes CASSRILQGAE. The full CDR3 reads CASSRILQGAEAFF.

With regard to this clone: The CDR3 goes on 3 residues after the read ends, and that part is filled in from the germline J gene. The chain links TRBV18 to TRBJ2-5; possibly TRBD1 for D (6 bases). Looked up from germline, CDR1 is KGHSH and CDR2 is LQKENI. V shed 4 bases and J shed 5 bases, with 17 bases lying between them. The CDR3 spans 15 residues. CDR3 protein: CASSQGRGRGETQYF. The part of the CDR3 DNA that was read is TGTGCCAGCTCACAGGGCAGGGGACGAGGGGAGACC.

CDR3 loop: CASSEGRRGYTF. The CDR3 bases that were read are TGTGCCAGCAGTGAAGGGCGGCGGGGC. The gene calls are TRBV6-1 and TRBJ1-2; D remains unclear. The read halts 3 residues ahead of the CDR3 end, with the missing end drawn from the germline J gene. From germline, CDR1 is MNHNS and CDR2 SASEGT. This CDR3 comprises 12 residues.

As for this clone: With the read ending 3 residues before the CDR3 end, the germline J gene is used to fill in that end. The rearrangement uses TRBV16 and TRBJ2-7; TRBD1 agrees at 7 bases. The CDR3 totals 13 residues. V trimming: 6 bases; J trimming: 6 bases; junction bases outside the gene matches: 8. Germline V gives CDR1 KGHSY, CDR2 FQNENV. The CDR3 protein is CASSPRPGGEQYF. The covered CDR3 bases are TGTGCCAGCAGTCCTCGACCAGGGGGCGAG.

Concerning this clone itself: Read coverage stops 3 residues before the CDR3 terminus; the germline J gene supplies the remainder. The J gene is TRBJ1-5, the V gene TRBV10-2, with 7 bases matching TRBD1. V shed 7 bases and J 1 base; nucleotides not matched to a gene: 7. This CDR3 spans 15 amino acids. Looked up from germline, CDR1 is WSHSY and CDR2 is SAAADI. CDR3 residues: CASNRGGRSNQPQHF. CDR3 DNA (partial): TGCGCCAGCAACAGGGGAGGGAGAAGCAATCAGCCC.

About this clone itself: The read terminates 3 residues ahead of where the CDR3 ends, so the germline J gene completes it. The V and J genes are TRBV18 and TRBJ2-7, with 7 bases fitting TRBD2. Trimming cost V 2 bases and J 2 bases; bases outside gene matches: 9. The CDR3 has 16 residues. CDR1 KGHSH and CDR2 LQKENI come from the germline V gene. The CDR3 bases that were read are TGTGCCAGCTCACCAAATGCGGGAGCCCCCCCCTACGAG. Encoded protein: CASSPNAGAPPYE. In full, the CDR3 reads CASSPNAGAPPYEQYF.

In the case of this clone: Read sequence stops 3 residues before the CDR3 end, and the germline J gene provides the missing end. The chain is built from TRBV20-1 and TRBJ2-7, with a weak D call TRBD2 (5 bases). V was clipped by 5 bases and J by 0 bases, with 17 bases between them. Per the germline V gene, CDR1 is DFQATT and CDR2 is SNEGSKA (reference sequence). The CDR3 contains 15 residues. The CDR3 loop is CSAGERAASSYEQYF. CDR3 DNA, as far as it was read: TGCAGTGCTGGGGAGCGAGCGGCAAGCTCCTACGAG.

With regard to this clone: The read is 3 residues too short to cover the CDR3 end, so that end is filled in from the germline J gene. V gene TRBV29-1 combines with J gene TRBJ1-1, with D possibly being TRBD1 (5 bases). The length of the CDR3 is 13 residues. Germline assignment: CDR1 SQVTM and CDR2 ANQGSEA. Trimming took off 3 bases at V and 3 bases at J, with 11 bases between the two ends. CDR3 in amino acids: CSVEKGLDTEAFF. The sequenced part of the CDR3 DNA is TGCAGCGTTGAGAAGGGGTTGGACACTGAA.

As to this clone: The read ends 3 residues shy of where the CDR3 ends; the end is completed using the germline J gene. V gene TRBV7-3 combines with J gene TRBJ2-1, with 12 bases identical to TRBD2. Germline CDR1 is SGHTA and CDR2 is FQGTGA. CDR3 length: 15 amino acids. V was clipped by 4 bases and J by 5 bases; unmatched bases: 3. CDR3 DNA, as far as it was read: TGTGCCAGCAGCTCCCGACTAGCGGGGGACAATGAG. Translation: CASSSRLAGDNE. The entire CDR3 reads CASSSRLAGDNEQFF.

This clone registers medium-sized by frequency. The read halts 3 residues ahead of the CDR3 end, with the missing end drawn from the germline J gene. V and J are TRBV18 and TRBJ1-1, with D possibly being TRBD1 (6 bases). The CDR3 runs 16 residues. Germline CDR1 and CDR2: KGHSH and LQKENI. The ends were cut back, 5 bases at V and 4 bases at J, with 20 bases in the middle. The sequenced part of the CDR3 DNA is TGTGCCAGCTCATACGCCACAGGGTTGGACGGCACTGAA. It translates to CASSYATGLDGTE. From start to end, the CDR3 is CASSYATGLDGTEAFF.